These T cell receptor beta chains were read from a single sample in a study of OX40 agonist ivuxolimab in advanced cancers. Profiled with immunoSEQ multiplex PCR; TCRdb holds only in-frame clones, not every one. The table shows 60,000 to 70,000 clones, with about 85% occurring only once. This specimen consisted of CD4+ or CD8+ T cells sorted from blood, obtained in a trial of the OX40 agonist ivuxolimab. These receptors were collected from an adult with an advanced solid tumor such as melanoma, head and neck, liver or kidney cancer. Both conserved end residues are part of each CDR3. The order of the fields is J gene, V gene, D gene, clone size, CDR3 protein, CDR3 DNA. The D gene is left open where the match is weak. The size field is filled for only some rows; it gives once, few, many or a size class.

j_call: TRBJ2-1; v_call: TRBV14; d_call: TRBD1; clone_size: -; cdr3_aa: CASSHRQGARNEQFF; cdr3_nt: TGTGCCAGCAGCCACCGACAGGGGGCGCGAAATGAGCAGTTCTTC
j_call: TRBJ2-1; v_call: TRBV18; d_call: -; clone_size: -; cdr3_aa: CASSPLWPSSYNEQFF; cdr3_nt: TGTGCCAGCTCCCCGTTATGGCCAAGCTCCTACAATGAGCAGTTCTTC
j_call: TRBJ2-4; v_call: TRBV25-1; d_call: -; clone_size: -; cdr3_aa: CASSEFGQGKNIQYF; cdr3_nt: TGTGCCAGCAGTGAATTTGGGCAGGGGAAGAACATTCAGTACTTC
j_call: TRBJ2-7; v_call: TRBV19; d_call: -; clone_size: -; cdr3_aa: CASSVRDGSYEQYF; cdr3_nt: TGTGCCAGTAGTGTCCGGGACGGGTCCTACGAGCAGTACTTC
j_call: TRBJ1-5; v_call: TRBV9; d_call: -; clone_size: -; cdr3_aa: CASSVEGYSNQPQHF; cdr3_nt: TGTGCCAGCAGCGTAGAAGGATATAGCAATCAGCCCCAGCATTTT
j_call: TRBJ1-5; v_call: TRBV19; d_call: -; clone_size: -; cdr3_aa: CASSPPGSRTRPQHF; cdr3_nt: TGTGCCAGTAGTCCCCCGGGATCCAGGACGAGGCCCCAGCATTTT
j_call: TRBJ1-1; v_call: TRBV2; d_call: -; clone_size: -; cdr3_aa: CASTNSLNTEAFF; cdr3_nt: TGTGCCAGCACAAATTCTTTGAACACTGAAGCTTTCTTT
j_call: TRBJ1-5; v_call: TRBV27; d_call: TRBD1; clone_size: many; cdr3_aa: CASSSRDRGANQPQHF; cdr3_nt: TGTGCCAGCAGTTCCCGGGACAGGGGTGCAAATCAGCCCCAGCATTTT
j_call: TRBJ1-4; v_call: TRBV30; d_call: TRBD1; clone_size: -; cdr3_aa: CAWSTGQGDEKLFF; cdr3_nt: TGTGCCTGGAGTACGGGACAGGGGGACGAAAAACTGTTTTTT
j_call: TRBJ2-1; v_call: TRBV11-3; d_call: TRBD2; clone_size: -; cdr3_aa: CASSLGTSAYNEQFF; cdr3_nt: TGTGCCAGCAGCTTAGGGACTAGCGCGTACAATGAGCAGTTCTTC
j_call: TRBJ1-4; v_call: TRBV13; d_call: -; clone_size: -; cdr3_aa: CASSLWTANEKLFF; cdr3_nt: TGTGCCAGCAGCTTATGGACAGCTAATGAAAAACTGTTTTTT
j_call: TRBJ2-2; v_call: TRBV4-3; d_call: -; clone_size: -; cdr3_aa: CASSHGRSPVGELFF; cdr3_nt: TGCGCCAGCAGCCACGGACGCTCCCCCGTCGGGGAGCTGTTTTTT
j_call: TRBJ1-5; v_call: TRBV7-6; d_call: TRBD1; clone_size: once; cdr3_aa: CASSSRQGRGQPQHF; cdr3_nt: TGTGCCAGCAGCTCCCGACAGGGTCGGGGTCAGCCCCAGCATTTT
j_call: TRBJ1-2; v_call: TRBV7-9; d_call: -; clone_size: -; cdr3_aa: CASSPGDVGYTF; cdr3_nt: TGTGCCAGCAGCCCGGGGGACGTGGGCTACACCTTC
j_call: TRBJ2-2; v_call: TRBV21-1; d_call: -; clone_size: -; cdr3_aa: CASSKTTGTSGSLHAGELFF; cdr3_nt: TGTGCCAGCAGCAAAACTACCGGGACTAGCGGGAGTCTACACGCCGGGGAGCTGTTTTTT
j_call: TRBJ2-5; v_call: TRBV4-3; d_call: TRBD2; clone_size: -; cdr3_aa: CASSQGLAVKETQYF; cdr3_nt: TGCGCCAGCAGCCAAGGACTAGCGGTAAAAGAGACCCAGTACTTC
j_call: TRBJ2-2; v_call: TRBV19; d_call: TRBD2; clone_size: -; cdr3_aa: CASRAGLANTGELFF; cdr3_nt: TGTGCCAGTAGAGCAGGACTAGCGAACACCGGGGAGCTGTTTTTT
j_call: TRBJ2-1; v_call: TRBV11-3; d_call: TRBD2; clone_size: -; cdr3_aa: CASSSMGRAAGSYNEQFF; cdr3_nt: TGTGCCAGCAGCTCAATGGGCCGGGCAGCGGGAAGCTACAATGAGCAGTTCTTC
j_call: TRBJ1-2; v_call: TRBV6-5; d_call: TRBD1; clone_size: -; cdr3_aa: CASSYFRDRGSGYTF; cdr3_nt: TGTGCCAGCAGTTACTTTAGGGACAGGGGAAGTGGCTACACCTTC
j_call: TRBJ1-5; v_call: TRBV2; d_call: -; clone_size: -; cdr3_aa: CASRDNTGISNQPQHF; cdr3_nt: TGTGCCAGCAGGGATAATACAGGGATTAGCAATCAGCCCCAGCATTTT
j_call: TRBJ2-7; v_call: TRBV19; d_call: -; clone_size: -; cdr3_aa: CASSEDRWSSYEQYF; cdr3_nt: TGTGCCAGTAGCGAAGACAGGTGGAGCTCCTACGAGCAGTACTTC
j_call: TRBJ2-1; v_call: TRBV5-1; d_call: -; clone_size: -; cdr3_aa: CASSLRGGPNEQFF; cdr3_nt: TGCGCCAGCAGCTTACGCGGGGGCCCCAATGAGCAGTTCTTC
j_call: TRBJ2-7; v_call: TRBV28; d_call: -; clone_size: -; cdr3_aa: CASRGSPPYEQYF; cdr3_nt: TGTGCCAGCAGGGGGTCCCCTCCCTACGAGCAGTACTTC
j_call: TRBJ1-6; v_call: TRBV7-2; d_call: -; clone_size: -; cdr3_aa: CASSYNGRSNSPLHF; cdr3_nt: TGTGCCAGCAGCTACAATGGTCGCAGTAATTCACCCCTCCACTTT
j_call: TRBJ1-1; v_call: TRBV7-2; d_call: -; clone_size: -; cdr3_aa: CASRTAYVRENTEAFF; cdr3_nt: TGTGCCAGCAGAACAGCTTACGTTCGTGAGAACACTGAAGCTTTCTTT
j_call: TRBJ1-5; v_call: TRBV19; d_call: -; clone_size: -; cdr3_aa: CASNRQANQPQHF; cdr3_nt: TGTGCCAGTAATAGACAGGCAAATCAGCCCCAGCATTTT
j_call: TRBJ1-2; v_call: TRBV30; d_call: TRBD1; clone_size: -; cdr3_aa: CAWYDRVTPNNYGYTF; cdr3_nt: TGTGCCTGGTATGACAGGGTGACTCCCAATAACTATGGCTACACCTTC
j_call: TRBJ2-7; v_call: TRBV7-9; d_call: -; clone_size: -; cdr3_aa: CASSLDSDSYEQYF; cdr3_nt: TGTGCCAGCAGCTTAGACAGTGACTCCTACGAGCAGTACTTC
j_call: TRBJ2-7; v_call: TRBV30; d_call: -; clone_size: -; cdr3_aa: CAWSAPYEQYF; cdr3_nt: TGTGCCTGGAGCGCTCCCTACGAGCAGTACTTC
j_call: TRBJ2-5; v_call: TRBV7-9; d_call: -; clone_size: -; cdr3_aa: CASSLGQGPQETQYF; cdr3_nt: TGTGCCAGCAGCTTAGGGCAGGGGCCCCAAGAGACCCAGTACTTC
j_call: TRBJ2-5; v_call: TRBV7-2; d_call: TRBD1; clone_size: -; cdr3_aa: CASSQDSRGRGETQYF; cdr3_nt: TGCGCCAGCAGCCAAGATAGCAGGGGGCGCGGGGAGACCCAGTACTTC
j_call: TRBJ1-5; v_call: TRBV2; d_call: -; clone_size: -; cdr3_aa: CASSWGSDQPQHF; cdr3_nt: TGTGCCAGCAGTTGGGGGTCGGATCAGCCCCAGCATTTT
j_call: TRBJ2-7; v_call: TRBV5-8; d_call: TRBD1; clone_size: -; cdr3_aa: CASSLGATGGRDEQYF; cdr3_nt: TGTGCCAGCAGCTTGGGGGCGACAGGGGGTCGTGACGAGCAGTACTTC
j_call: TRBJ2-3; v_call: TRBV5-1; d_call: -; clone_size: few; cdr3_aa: CASSLERSTDTQYF; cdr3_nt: TGCGCCAGCAGCTTGGAGCGGAGCACAGATACGCAGTATTTT
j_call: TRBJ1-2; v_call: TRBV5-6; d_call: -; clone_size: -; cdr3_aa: CASHEPARGNYGYTF; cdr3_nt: TGTGCCAGCCATGAACCCGCCAGGGGAAACTATGGCTACACCTTC
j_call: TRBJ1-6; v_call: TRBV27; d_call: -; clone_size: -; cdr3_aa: CASGQGKNSPLHF; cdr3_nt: TGTGCCAGCGGTCAGGGTAAAAATTCACCCCTCCACTTT
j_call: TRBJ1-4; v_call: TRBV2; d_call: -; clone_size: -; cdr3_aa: CASSRRRGEKLFF; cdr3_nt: TGTGCCAGCAGTAGGAGACGGGGTGAAAAACTGTTTTTT
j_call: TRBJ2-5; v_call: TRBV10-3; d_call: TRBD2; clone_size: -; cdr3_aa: CAISPGTSGGQETQYF; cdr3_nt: TGTGCCATCAGTCCCGGGACTAGCGGGGGCCAAGAGACCCAGTACTTC
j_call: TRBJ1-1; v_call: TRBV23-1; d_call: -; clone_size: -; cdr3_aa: CASSPPRGNTEAFF; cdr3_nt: TGCGCCAGCAGTCCCCCCCGGGGTAACACTGAAGCTTTCTTT
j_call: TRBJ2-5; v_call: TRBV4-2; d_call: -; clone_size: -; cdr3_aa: CASSQAGPTVGQYF; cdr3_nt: TGTGCCAGCAGCCAAGCTGGGCCCACTGTGGGTCAGTACTTC
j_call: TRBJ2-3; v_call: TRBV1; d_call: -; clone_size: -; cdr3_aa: CTLKSGGVISTDTQYF; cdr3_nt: TGCACCCTTAAATCCGGGGGGGTCATTAGCACAGATACGCAGTATTTT
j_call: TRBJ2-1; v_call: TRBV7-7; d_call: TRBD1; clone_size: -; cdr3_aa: CASSLAQGARNEQFF; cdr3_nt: TGTGCTAGCAGCTTAGCTCAGGGGGCAAGGAATGAGCAGTTCTTC
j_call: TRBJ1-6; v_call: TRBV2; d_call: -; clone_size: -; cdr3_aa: CASSVAASSSPLHF; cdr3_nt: TGTGCCAGCAGTGTTGCCGCATCTAGCTCACCCCTCCACTTT
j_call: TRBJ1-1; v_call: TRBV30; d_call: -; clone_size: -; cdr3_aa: CAWSVARTPPMNTEAFF; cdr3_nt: TGTGCCTGGAGTGTAGCCCGAACTCCACCTATGAACACTGAAGCTTTCTTT